This T cell receptor (beta chain) was identified during a study of shared clonotypes between healthy human individuals. Looked up from germline, CDR1 is MNHEY and CDR2 is SMNVEV (reference sequence). The V and J ends lost 8 bases and 1 base, in that order; junction bases with no gene match: 5. The CDR3 has 14 residues. Sequencing was performed with immunoSEQ multiplex PCR; in TCRdb, only in-frame clones are kept and a portion is missing. The sample yields 1.5 million to 2.5 million clones, just under 95% seen once. The naive CD8 subset, CD45RO-negative cells positively selected for CCR7, excluded terminally differentiated effector memory CD45RA+ cells. Healthy HIV-negative adults with no recent acute infections or vaccinations were recruited as donors.

Sequencing used naive CD8+ T cells sorted from blood. The V and J genes are TRBV27 and TRBJ1-5; 7 bases align to TRBD1. The origin of this receptor is a man younger than 35 in good health. CDR3 amino acids: CASARQGSNQPQHF. The CDR3 region has the DNA TGTGCCAGCGCCAGACAGGGAAGCAATCAGCCCCAGCATTTT.